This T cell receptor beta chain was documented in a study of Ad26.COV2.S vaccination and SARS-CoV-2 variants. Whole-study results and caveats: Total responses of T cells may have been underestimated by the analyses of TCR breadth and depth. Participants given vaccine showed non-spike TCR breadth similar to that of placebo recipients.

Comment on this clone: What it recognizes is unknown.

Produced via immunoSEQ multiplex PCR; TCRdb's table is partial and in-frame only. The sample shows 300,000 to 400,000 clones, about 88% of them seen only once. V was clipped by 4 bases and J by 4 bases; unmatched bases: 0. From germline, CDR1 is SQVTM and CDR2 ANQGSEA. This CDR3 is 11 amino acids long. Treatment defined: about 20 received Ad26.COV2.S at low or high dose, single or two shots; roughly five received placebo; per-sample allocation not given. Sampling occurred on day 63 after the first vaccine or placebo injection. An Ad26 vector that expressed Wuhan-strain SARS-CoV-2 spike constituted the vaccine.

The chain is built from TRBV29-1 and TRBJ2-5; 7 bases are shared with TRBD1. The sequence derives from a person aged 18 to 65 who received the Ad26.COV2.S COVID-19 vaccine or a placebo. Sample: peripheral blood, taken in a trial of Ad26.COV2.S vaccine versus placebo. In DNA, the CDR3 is TGCAGCGTTGCAGGGGGAGAGACCCAGTACTTC. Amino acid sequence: CSVAGGETQYF.